This passage covers 29 T cell receptor beta chains from one sample sequenced in a study of T cells in Graves' hyperthyroidism and ophthalmopathy. Regions amplified from RNA transcripts were the TCR beta CDR3 regions. TCR CDR3 underwent first-round RT-PCR with the HTBI primer set. Via MiXCR, TCRdb re-called the multiplex PCR reads, giving one row per CDR3 protein. The data contain around 620,000 distinct CDR3 sequences, roughly 46% of them seen just once; the ten biggest clones take up roughly 19%. Specimen: peripheral blood or thyroid tissue (not recorded which). The receptors were sampled from an adult woman with Graves' disease, either hyperthyroidism or ophthalmopathy (not recorded which).

This clonotype was recorded many times. The chain carries TRBV5-1 and TRBJ2-7; D may be TRBD2 (5 bases). With 2 bases removed from V and 3 bases from J, the gap between germline ends came to 9 bases. There are 13 residues in the CDR3. Germline CDR1 reads SGHRS; CDR2 reads YFSETQ. CDR3 sequence reads: CASSFRDNYEQYF. As DNA, the CDR3 is TGCGCCAGCAGCTTCCGGGATAACTACGAGCAGTACTTC.

This clonotype occurred many times. The chain couples TRBV5-6 to TRBJ2-1, with 11 bases lining up with TRBD2. CDR1 and CDR2 from the germline V gene are SGHDT and YYEEEE. The CDR3 is 15 amino acids. Trimming cost V 3 bases and J 4 bases; bases outside gene matches: 3. The CDR3 loop is CASSWGTSGYNEQFF. The CDR3 bases are TGTGCCAGCAGCTGGGGGACTAGCGGATACAATGAGCAGTTCTTC. Complete variable domain (other parts from reference TRBV5-6 and TRBJ2-1): DAGVTQSPTHLIKTRGQQVTLRCSPKSGHDTVSWYQQALGQGPQFIFQYYEEEERQRGNFPDRFSGHQFPNYSSELNVNALLLGDSALYLCASSWGTSGYNEQFFGPGTRLTVL.

J is TRBJ2-7 and V is TRBV20-1, with a weak D call TRBD2 (5 bases). V shed 7 bases and J shed 3 bases, with 13 bases lying between them. The CDR3 sequence is 12 residues long. Looked up from germline, CDR1 is DFQATT and CDR2 is SNEGSKA (reference sequence). For the CDR3, the DNA is TGCAGTGTTAGCCGGGGAAGCTACGAGCAGTACTTC. Residues: CSVSRGSYEQYF.

The table lists this clonotype with a few counts. This chain connects TRBV20-1 to TRBJ2-6; no clear D gene. The CDR3 contains 11 residues. Germline loops: CDR1 DFQATT, CDR2 SNEGSKA (reference sequence). V was clipped by 5 bases and J by 4 bases, with 3 bases between them. The CDR3 region has the DNA TGCAGTGCTTCCGGGGCCAACGTCCTGACTTTC. Its protein product is CSASGANVLTF.

V and J are TRBV29-1 and TRBJ2-1; possible D gene TRBD2, 6 bases. CDR1 and CDR2 from the germline V gene are SQVTM and ANQGSEA. With 3 bases removed from V and 5 bases from J, the gap between germline ends came to 14 bases. The length of the CDR3 is 14 residues. CDR3 protein: CSVDRERVHNEQFF. Written as DNA, the CDR3 is TGCAGCGTTGACCGGGAGAGGGTCCACAATGAGCAGTTCTTC.

The chain couples TRBV6-5 to TRBJ2-7, with 8 bases that match TRBD2. J lost 2 bases, V lost 4 bases, and 7 bases had no gene match. This CDR3 region has 15 residues. Germline V gene data show CDR1 as MNHEY and CDR2 as SVGAGI. CDR3 nucleotides: TGTGCCAGCAGTTTAAGGCTAGCGGGCCCCTACGAGCAGTACTTC. This codes for CASSLRLAGPYEQYF.

This clonotype was detected ten times or more. The chain recombines TRBV7-3 with TRBJ2-2; the D gene is possibly TRBD1 (5 bases). The CDR3 is 16 amino acids. The V end was cut by 5 bases, the J end by 4 bases, with 17 bases between. CDR1 SGHTA and CDR2 FQGTGA come from the germline V gene. CDR3 sequence reads: CASSRRRGDGTGELFF. DNA of the CDR3: TGTGCCAGCAGCCGGCGAAGGGGCGATGGCACCGGGGAGCTGTTTTTT. The whole variable domain, filled in from reference TRBV7-3 and TRBJ2-2, reads GAGVSQTPSNKVTEKGKYVELRCDPISGHTALYWYRQSLGQGPEFLIYFQGTGAADDSGLPNDRFFAVRPEGSVSTLKIQRTERGDSAVYLCASSRRRGDGTGELFFGEGSRLTVL.

The chain has TRBV5-1 and TRBJ2-7; D is perhaps TRBD2 (5 bases). The CDR3 runs 15 residues. The V end was cut by 4 bases, the J end by 1 base, with 15 bases between. Germline CDR1 and CDR2: SGHRS and YFSETQ. The CDR3 sequence: CASSPGGDRSYEQYF. CDR3 DNA: TGCGCCAGCAGCCCTGGAGGAGATCGATCCTACGAGCAGTACTTC.

The chain is built from TRBV7-9 and TRBJ1-2; D possibly corresponds to TRBD1 (5 bases). V lost 5 bases, J lost 11 bases, and 18 bases lay in between. Germline-derived CDR1 and CDR2 are SEHNR and FQNEAQ (reference sequence). The CDR3 has 13 residues. The CDR3 protein is CASSGQDRRGYTF. In DNA, the CDR3 is TGTGCCAGCAGCGGACAAGACAGACGCGGTTACACCTTC.

This clonotype was seen ten or more times. This chain uses TRBV4-2 with TRBJ1-5, with 9 bases matching TRBD1. J was trimmed by 1 base and V by 1 base; bases with no gene match: 5. There are 17 residues in the CDR3. CDR1 is LGHNA, CDR2 YNFKEQ, per germline. The chain's CDR3 is CASSQGGQGESNQPQHF. The CDR3 nucleotides are TGTGCCAGCAGCCAAGGGGGACAGGGTGAAAGCAATCAGCCCCAGCATTTT.

This clonotype has ten or more counts. This chain connects TRBV10-1 to TRBJ1-2; 7 bases align to TRBD1. V was clipped by 5 bases and J by 7 bases; unmatched bases: 7. Germline V gives CDR1 WNHNN, CDR2 SYGVQD (reference sequence). The CDR3 covers 13 residues. The CDR3 region is CASSRDRFSGYTF. CDR3 bases: TGCGCCAGCAGTCGGGACAGATTCTCTGGCTACACCTTC.

The chain is built from TRBV2 and TRBJ1-2; D not certain. Germline V lookup: CDR1 SNHLY, CDR2 FYNNEI. The germline V and J ends were trimmed by 8 bases and 4 bases, with 11 bases remaining between them. The CDR3 contains 12 residues. The CDR3 reads CASFLGVYGYTF. DNA of the CDR3: TGTGCCAGCTTTCTGGGTGTCTATGGCTACACCTTC.

V and J are TRBV7-9 and TRBJ2-7; 10 bases agree with TRBD1. The CDR3 contains 15 residues. V lost 8 bases, J lost 5 bases, and 12 bases stayed unmatched. Germline CDR1 reads SEHNR; CDR2 reads FQNEAQ (reference sequence). The CDR3 protein is CASGQVGTGAHEQYF. CDR3 DNA sequence: TGTGCCAGCGGCCAAGTTGGGACAGGGGCCCACGAGCAGTACTTC.

This clonotype showed up just a few times. The chain is built from TRBV19 and TRBJ2-7, with 8 bases lining up with TRBD1. CDR3 length: 13 amino acids. With 11 bases clipped from V and 6 bases from J, the junction kept 12 bases outside the gene matches. The germline gives CDR1 LNHDA, CDR2 SQIVND (reference sequence). The CDR3 bases are TGTGCCCGGAGTGTACGGACAGGGAGCGAGCAGTACTTC. It specifies CARSVRTGSEQYF.

The gene calls are TRBV7-3 and TRBJ2-3; 11 positions match TRBD2. The CDR3 has 15 amino acids. Trimming took 6 bases from V and 4 from J; bases not matched to a gene: 6. The germline V gene encodes CDR1 SGHTA and CDR2 FQGTGA. The CDR3 sequence is CASSLAGGMADTQYF. The CDR3 DNA is TGTGCCAGCAGTTTAGCGGGAGGGATGGCAGATACGCAGTATTTT.

This clonotype was detected a few times. The CDR3 DNA reads TGTGCCAGCAGTAAGCGGGAGGCGTACACCGGGGAGCTGTTTTTT. The encoded protein is CASSKREAYTGELFF. This chain uses TRBV2 with TRBJ2-2; 9 bases agree with TRBD2. Germline assignment: CDR1 SNHLY and CDR2 FYNNEI. The CDR3 consists of 15 residues. J gave up 3 bases and V 5 bases, and 4 bases lay outside the gene matches.

This clonotype has at least ten counts. The chain is built from TRBV5-5 and TRBJ2-7, with D possibly being TRBD1 (6 bases). The CDR3 loop spans 16 amino acids. Germline assignment: CDR1 SGHKS and CDR2 YYEKEE (reference sequence). The V end was cut by 4 bases, the J end by 3 bases, with 20 bases between. CDR3 sequence reads: CASSKQGNRHSYEQYF. The CDR3 DNA sequence: TGTGCCAGCAGCAAACAGGGTAATCGGCATAGCTACGAGCAGTACTTC.

The chain uses TRBV15 and TRBJ1-1, with 10 nucleotides matching TRBD1. This CDR3 spans 14 amino acids. CDR1 and CDR2 from the germline V gene are LNHNV and YYDKDF (reference sequence). V dropped 6 bases and J dropped 1; count of bases not matched to a gene: 2. Here the CDR3 reads CATSRDRGNTEAFF. The CDR3, as DNA: TGTGCCACCAGTAGGGACAGGGGGAACACTGAAGCTTTCTTT. Full variable domain (outside the CDR3, taken from reference TRBV15 and TRBJ1-1): DAMVIQNPRYQVTQFGKPVTLSCSQTLNHNVMYWYQQKSSQAPKLLFHYYDKDFNNEADTPDNFQSRRPNTSFCFLDIRSPGLGDTAMYLCATSRDRGNTEAFFGQGTRLTVV.

As regards this clonotype: Sequence at one end of the junction differs from germline and may be a read error. The chain recombines TRBV3-1 with TRBJ1-1; D is perhaps TRBD1 (5 bases). This CDR3 has 17 amino acids. CDR1 is LGHDT and CDR2 is YNNKEL in the germline V gene (reference sequence). CDR3 loop: CASSQGRGRGVDTGAFF. DNA for the CDR3: TGTGCCAGCAGCCAAGGACGAGGGCGGGGTGTGGACACTGGAGCTTTCTTT.

The chain links TRBV19 to TRBJ1-2; 8 bases map to TRBD1. Germline CDR1 reads LNHDA; CDR2 reads SQIVND (reference sequence). CDR3 length equals 12 residues. V lost 7 bases and J lost 5; bases outside the gene matches: 3. CDR3 nucleotides: TGTGCCAGTACCAGGACAGGGTATGGCTACACCTTC. It yields the protein CASTRTGYGYTF.

On this clonotype: This may be a read error, as it is one base from a much larger clone. The CDR3 end shows no conserved phenylalanine or tryptophan, and so a read error is likely. The rearrangement joins TRBV12-3 or TRBV12-4 to TRBJ1-1; 7 nucleotides line up with TRBD1. V lost 9 bases to trimming and J lost 5 bases; unmatched junction nucleotides: 12. This CDR3 has 14 residues. The DNA of the CDR3 is TGTGCCAGTGAGGGGGCCCCGCGTGGAACTGAAGCTTTCTTA. Translation: CASEGAPRGTEAFL.

This clonotype was detected many times. This CDR3 reads CASSIGWRPPYGYTF. CDR3 DNA sequence: TGTGCCAGTAGTATAGGCTGGCGGCCACCCTATGGCTACACCTTC. The chain joins TRBV19 to TRBJ1-2; no clear D. Germline lookup yields CDR1 LNHDA and CDR2 SQIVND (reference sequence). V lost 1 base and J lost 4, with 13 bases in between. This CDR3 is built from 15 residues. The full variable domain, its missing parts supplied by reference TRBV19 and TRBJ1-2, is DGGITQSPKYLFRKEGQNVTLSCEQNLNHDAMYWYRQDPGQGLRLIYYSQIVNDFQKGDIAEGYSVSREKKESFPLTVTSAQKNPTAFYLCASSIGWRPPYGYTFGSGTRLTVV.

The chain has TRBV2 and TRBJ2-7, with D unclear. The CDR3 loop spans 15 amino acids. Germline assignment: CDR1 SNHLY and CDR2 FYNNEI. Trimming stripped 6 bases from V and 2 bases from J, with 17 bases between. Here the CDR3 DNA reads TGTGCCAGCAGCCCCCCCCCGGCCGGAACCTACGAGCAGTACTTC. Residues: CASSPPPAGTYEQYF.

The CDR3 is CASSVWGRALETQYF. As DNA, the CDR3 is TGTGCCAGCAGCGTGTGGGGGCGGGCCCTTGAGACCCAGTACTTC. This chain uses TRBV2 with TRBJ2-5, with D maybe TRBD1 (6 bases). With 6 bases removed from V and 5 bases from J, the gap between germline ends came to 19 bases. The CDR3 is 15 residues long. Germline V gives CDR1 SNHLY, CDR2 FYNNEI.

This chain joins TRBV10-3 and TRBJ1-6; 10 bases match TRBD1. Trimming at V came to 4 bases and at J to 10 bases, leaving 10 bases not matched to a gene. Germline loops: CDR1 ENHRY, CDR2 SYGVKD. The CDR3 is made up of 16 amino acids. Here the CDR3 reads CAISVGTGEGGSPLHF. The CDR3 DNA reads as TGTGCCATCAGTGTGGGGACAGGGGAGGGAGGATCACCCCTCCACTTT.

This clonotype was picked up many times. CDR3 nucleotides: TGTGCCAGCAGCTTACGATTTCGGGACTCCTACGAGCAGTACTTC. Translation: CASSLRFRDSYEQYF. The V gene is TRBV7-8, the J gene TRBJ2-7; possibly TRBD2 for D (5 bases). CDR3 length equals 15 residues. CDR1 and CDR2 (germline): SGHVS, FQNEAQ. V lost 2 bases and J 0 bases, leaving 11 bases between the germline ends.

The chain links TRBV15 to TRBJ1-5, with D tentatively TRBD1 (6 bases). The CDR3 is made up of 15 amino acids. The V gene lost 4 bases and the J gene lost 3 bases, with 13 bases spanning the gap. Germline-derived CDR1 and CDR2 are LNHNV and YYDKDF (reference sequence). CDR3 loop: CATSKGDTHNQPQHF. The CDR3 nucleotides are TGTGCCACCAGCAAAGGGGACACTCACAATCAGCCCCAGCATTTT.

The V gene is TRBV2, the J gene TRBJ2-1, with 7 bases fitting TRBD2. Germline CDR1 is SNHLY and CDR2 is FYNNEI. The CDR3 extends over 15 amino acids. Trimming at V came to 7 bases and at J to 9 bases, leaving 15 bases not matched to a gene. The CDR3, as DNA: TGTGCCAGCACCGACTTGACGGGGGGAATTGGTGAGCAGTTCTTC. Its translation: CASTDLTGGIGEQFF. The full variable domain, rest sourced from reference TRBV2 and TRBJ2-1, is EPEVTQTPSHQVTQMGQEVILRCVPISNHLYFYWYRQILGQKVEFLVSFYNNEISEKSEIFDDQFSVERPDGSNFTLKIRSTKLEDSAMYFCASTDLTGGIGEQFFGPGTRLTVL.

The chain joins TRBV7-3 to TRBJ1-5; 7 positions agree with TRBD1. The J segment lost 15 bases and the V segment lost 5 bases, leaving 4 bases of the junction unmatched. CDR3 length: 10 residues. Germline lookup yields CDR1 SGHTA and CDR2 FQGTGA. CDR3 nucleotides: TGTGCCAGCAGCCACCGGGACAGGCATTTT. It is translated as CASSHRDRHF.